This paragraph reports one T cell receptor beta chain. What it binds is not known. Using immunoSEQ multiplex PCR, the repertoire was profiled, and TCRdb retains in-frame clones only, with some absent. Among about 100,000 clones, about 90% were seen once, and the ten largest hold 4.5% to 6.5%. During the collection period, no donor immune events like infections were recorded. These data originate in a study of identifying expanded T cells in peripheral blood. Overall study results and limits: Technical replicates showed around 1.2 changed clones; around two weeks about 16; four weeks 19. Across healthy donors, higher total template counts meant significantly greater roughly 2-week count variance.

CDR3 length equals 16 residues. Germline-derived CDR1 and CDR2 are SGHRS and YFSETQ. The V gene end was trimmed by 4 bases and the J gene end by 7 bases; junction bases not matched to a gene: 8. The sequence derives from a person aged 18 to 75 in good health. The V call is TRBV5-1, the J call TRBJ1-6; 10 bases match TRBD1. Sample: blood. The CDR3 loop reads CASSGRTGGYNSPLHF. In DNA form, the CDR3 reads TGCGCCAGCAGCGGACGGACAGGGGGTTACAATTCACCCCTCCACTTT. The whole variable domain, filled in from reference TRBV5-1 and TRBJ1-6, reads KAGVTQTPRYLIKTRGQQVTLSCSPISGHRSVSWYQQTPGQGLQFLFEYFSETQRNKGNFPGRFSGRQFSNSRSEMNVSTLELGDSALYLCASSGRTGGYNSPLHFGNGTRLTVT.